The 13 T cell receptor beta chains given below trace back to one sample, sequenced in a study of beta chain features in type 1 diabetes. Reverse transcribing all isolated RNA meant expressed TCRB transcripts were sequenced. Profiling relied on immunoSEQ multiplex PCR, and the TCRdb table lists in-frame clones only, not all of them. The table lists approximately 150,000 clones, about 13% of them singletons. The study, taken as a whole, reports: People with Type 1 diabetes carried modestly yet significantly shorter TCRB CDR3s in all four CD4+ subsets.

These receptors have no identified antigens. The sequenced material came from central memory CD4+ T cells from blood. The source is a man aged 18 to 29 with type 1 diabetes.

This clone turned up a few times. The chain has TRBV7-2 and TRBJ1-6, with D uncertain. There are 12 residues in the CDR3. Germline assignment: CDR1 SGHTA and CDR2 FQGNSA. V lost 10 bases and J lost 2, with 6 bases in between. The CDR3 region has the DNA TGTGCCACCATTCCCTATAATTCACCCCTCCACTTT. Translating it yields CATIPYNSPLHF.

This clone has more than one count but fewer than ten. The CDR3 sequence: CASSPQTLTSYGYTF. For the CDR3, the DNA is TGTGCCAGCTCACCACAGACCTTGACTTCCTATGGCTACACCTTC. The V call is TRBV18, the J call TRBJ1-2; D gene unclear. In germline, CDR1 is KGHSH, CDR2 LQKENI. The CDR3 extends over 15 amino acids. The V end lost 1 base, the J end lost 4 bases, and 13 bases lay between the germline ends.

The rearrangement uses TRBV5-1 and TRBJ1-1; 9 positions agree with TRBD1. This CDR3 is built from 13 residues. V lost 4 bases, J lost 11 bases, and 9 bases stayed unmatched. CDR1 SGHRS and CDR2 YFSETQ come from the germline V gene. The CDR3 DNA sequence: TGCGCCAGCAGCGCCGAAACAGGGGGCCCGGCTTTCTTT. This gives the protein CASSAETGGPAFF.

The chain couples TRBV10-3 to TRBJ2-7, with 13 bases fitting TRBD2. CDR3 length equals 20 residues. With V trimmed by 5 bases and J by 2 bases, 18 bases remained unmatched. Per germline, CDR1 ENHRY and CDR2 SYGVKD. The CDR3 nucleotides are TGTGCCATCAGTCAAAAATCGAGACCGGGACTAGCGGGGCAACCCTACGAGCAGTACTTC. Encoded protein: CAISQKSRPGLAGQPYEQYF.

The sample holds a few counts of this clone. This chain connects TRBV5-5 to TRBJ1-5; 11 nucleotides match TRBD1. The CDR3 consists of 15 residues. Trimming at V came to 4 bases and at J to 7 bases, leaving 7 bases not matched to a gene. Germline values: CDR1 SGHKS, CDR2 YYEKEE (reference sequence). The CDR3 DNA reads as TGTGCCAGCAGCCCCGGACAGGGGGCGTTCCAGCCCCAGCATTTT. This sequence encodes CASSPGQGAFQPQHF.

This clone was picked up a small number of times. A read error may produce the germline difference seen at one junction end. This chain joins TRBV18 and TRBJ2-3; TRBD2 agrees at 8 bases. Germline V gives CDR1 KGHSH, CDR2 LQKENI. CDR3 length: 15 amino acids. The CDR3 region is CASAPSGGATDTQYF. The CDR3 DNA reads TGTGCCAGCGCACCGTCGGGGGGGGCCACAGATACGCAGTATTTT.

The table lists this clone with a few counts. The chain carries TRBV7-9 and TRBJ1-3; 7 bases match TRBD1. V trimming: 4 bases; J trimming: 4 bases; junction bases outside the gene matches: 4. Germline assignment: CDR1 SEHNR and CDR2 FQNEAQ (reference sequence). The CDR3 runs 14 residues. The CDR3 bases are TGTGCCAGCAGCTCTACAGGGGAAGGAAACACCATATATTTT. The encoded protein is CASSSTGEGNTIYF.

V is TRBV29-1 and J is TRBJ2-3; perhaps D is TRBD1 or TRBD2 (5 bases each). The CDR3 spans 14 residues. V was clipped by 3 bases and J by 5 bases, with 15 bases between them. The germline gives CDR1 SQVTM, CDR2 ANQGSEA. The CDR3, as DNA: TGCAGCGTTGAGAGAGGGGTCTCGAGAGATACGCAGTATTTT. Protein sequence: CSVERGVSRDTQYF.

This clone was seen more than once but under ten times. This sequence joins TRBV19 and TRBJ1-2; D might be TRBD1 (6 bases). Deletions cut 3 bases from V and 5 bases from J, with 10 bases between. Germline lookup yields CDR1 LNHDA and CDR2 SQIVND (reference sequence). The CDR3 has 13 amino acids. CDR3 region: CASSIGTGYGYTF. The CDR3 bases are TGTGCCAGTAGTATTGGTACAGGGTATGGCTACACCTTC.

This clone was recorded a few times. The chain couples TRBV15 to TRBJ1-1; unclear D gene. The CDR3 is made up of 14 amino acids. The ends were cut back, 3 bases at V and 1 base at J, with 9 bases in the middle. Germline-derived CDR1 and CDR2 are LNHNV and YYDKDF (reference sequence). CDR3 sequence (DNA): TGTGCCACCAGCAGCCAAAGACAGAACACTGAAGCTTTCTTT. It specifies CATSSQRQNTEAFF.

This clone was observed a handful of times. This may arise from a read error, as a much more abundant clone is one base away. The chain has TRBV4-1 and TRBJ2-7; 7 nucleotides line up with TRBD1. J lost 3 bases, V lost 0 bases, and 5 bases had no gene match. The germline CDR1 and CDR2 sequences are MGHRA and YSYEKL. The CDR3 is 15 residues long. In DNA, the CDR3 is TGCGCCAGCAGCCAAGATACCCAGGGGGTCTACGAGCAGTACTTC. The encoded protein is CASSQDTQGVYEQYF.

This clone occurred a few times. The chain carries TRBV28 and TRBJ2-5; D may correspond to TRBD1 or TRBD2 (5 bases each). The CDR3 has 14 amino acids. V was pared by 6 bases and J by 5 bases, with 16 bases between. Germline assignment: CDR1 MDHEN and CDR2 SYDVKM. The CDR3 nucleotides are TGTGCCAGCAGCCTGACGGGGCGCTGGGAGACCCAGTACTTC. Protein product: CASSLTGRWETQYF.

This clone was seen only a few times. Other nucleotide sequences from this sample produce the same CDR3. The chain combines TRBV29-1 with TRBJ1-5, with D unclear. Germline assignment: CDR1 SQVTM and CDR2 ANQGSEA. CDR3 length: 13 amino acids. The V end lost 6 bases, the J end lost 0 bases, and 9 bases lay between the germline ends. The CDR3, as DNA: TGCAGCGTCTCGGGTAATAGCAATCAGCCCCAGCATTTT. Translated: CSVSGNSNQPQHF.